Listed below are T cell receptor beta chains from one sample, sequenced in a study of cytomegalovirus exposure and HLA in healthy donors. Data came from immunoSEQ multiplex PCR; TCRdb stores just in-frame clones and leaves some out. Of roughly 97,000 clones in the sample, over 75% are singletons; the top ten hold roughly 5.4%. Sequencing used PBMCs. These receptors were collected from a woman between 18 and 30 years old in good health and CMV-seropositive. Each CDR3 is given with its conserved first and last residue. Fields, in order: clone size, V gene, D gene, J gene, CDR3 protein, CDR3 DNA. D genes are given only for firm matches. Clone size is shown for a subset of rows, as once, few, many or a class of expanded clone.

.	TRBV6-1	TRBD2	TRBJ2-7	CASSGQAGPYEQYF	TGTGCCAGCAGTGGCCAAGCGGGACCCTACGAGCAGTACTTC
.	TRBV5-3	.	TRBJ1-5	CARSLCQNNQPQHF	TGTGCCAGAAGCTTGTGCCAGAACAATCAGCCCCAGCATTTT
.	TRBV20-1	.	TRBJ2-7	CSIDTTYEQYF	TGCAGTATTGACACGACCTACGAGCAGTACTTC
.	TRBV11-2	.	TRBJ2-7	CASSQNYEQYF	TGTGCCAGCAGCCAGAACTACGAGCAGTACTTC
.	TRBV1	.	TRBJ2-2	CTSSQRDGGTDPNTGELFF	TGCACCAGCAGCCAACGTGACGGCGGGACAGACCCGAACACCGGGGAGCTGTTTTTT
.	TRBV30	TRBD1	TRBJ2-7	CAWSKQGGGEQYF	TGTGCCTGGAGTAAACAGGGGGGTGGCGAGCAGTACTTC
few	TRBV28	TRBD1	TRBJ2-5	CASSDRQGKETQYF	TGTGCCAGCAGTGACCGACAGGGTAAAGAGACCCAGTACTTC
.	TRBV4-2	TRBD2	TRBJ2-7	CASSQDGAGGPHEQYF	TGTGCCAGCAGCCAAGATGGGGCGGGAGGGCCCCACGAGCAGTACTTC
.	TRBV5-3	TRBD1	TRBJ2-5	CARSSMRRTGLGETQYF	TGTGCCAGAAGCTCGATGAGAAGGACAGGGCTAGGAGAGACCCAGTACTTC
.	TRBV27	.	TRBJ2-5	CASSPYPGQETQYF	TGTGCCAGCAGCCCATACCCCGGCCAAGAGACCCAGTACTTC
.	TRBV6-5	.	TRBJ2-3	CASTGGFPDTQYF	TGTGCCAGCACCGGGGGATTCCCGGATACGCAGTATTTT
.	TRBV5-6	TRBD1	TRBJ1-5	CASSLGDRDQPQHF	TGTGCCAGCAGCTTGGGGGACAGGGATCAGCCCCAGCATTTT
once	TRBV7-4	.	TRBJ2-7	CASSPLDRAYEQYF	TGTGCCAGCAGCCCCCTCGACCGGGCCTACGAGCAGTACTTC
.	TRBV15	.	TRBJ1-4	CATSREAGGDNEKLFF	TGTGCCACCAGCAGAGAGGCGGGAGGGGATAATGAAAAACTGTTTTTT
.	TRBV9	TRBD2	TRBJ2-1	CASSIRLAGGPSEQFF	TGTGCCAGCAGCATTAGACTAGCGGGAGGCCCTAGTGAGCAGTTCTTC
.	TRBV13	TRBD2	TRBJ2-7	CASSRTSGVNEQYF	TGTGCCAGCAGCCGGACTAGTGGGGTGAACGAGCAGTACTTC
.	TRBV2	.	TRBJ1-1	CASTPAGEAFF	TGTGCCAGCACCCCGGCGGGTGAAGCTTTCTTT
.	TRBV9	TRBD2	TRBJ2-2	CASSVDLAGSNTGELFF	TGTGCCAGCAGCGTAGATCTAGCGGGGTCGAACACCGGGGAGCTGTTTTTT
.	TRBV6-6	TRBD2	TRBJ2-3	CASLGRAGADTQYF	TGTGCCAGCCTCGGGAGGGCCGGGGCAGATACGCAGTATTTT
medium-sized	TRBV6-5	TRBD1	TRBJ1-4	CASSDRAGEKLFF	TGTGCCAGCAGTGACAGGGCCGGCGAAAAACTGTTTTTT
.	TRBV4-1	.	TRBJ2-7	CASSPGEPYEQYF	TGCGCCAGCAGCCCCGGGGAACCCTACGAGCAGTACTTC
.	TRBV29-1	.	TRBJ2-1	CSPGSDNEQFF	TGCAGCCCGGGGAGCGACAATGAGCAGTTCTTC
once	TRBV19	TRBD1	TRBJ1-1	CASSIDPWTGLGTEAFF	TGTGCCAGTAGTATAGATCCCTGGACAGGTTTGGGCACTGAAGCTTTCTTT
.	TRBV10-3	.	TRBJ1-3	CAISESVQAPGNTIYF	TGTGCCATCAGTGAGTCGGTACAGGCGCCTGGAAACACCATATATTTT
.	TRBV6-5	.	TRBJ2-2	CASSYVDTGELFF	TGTGCCAGCAGTTACGTAGACACCGGGGAGCTGTTTTTT
.	TRBV28	.	TRBJ1-1	CASSLFRWPEAFF	TGTGCCAGCAGTTTATTCAGGTGGCCTGAAGCTTTCTTT
.	TRBV5-1	TRBD1	TRBJ2-1	CASSLTGAKGRNNEQFF	TGCGCCAGCAGCTTGACAGGGGCTAAAGGTAGGAACAATGAGCAGTTCTTC
.	TRBV28	.	TRBJ1-5	CASREGNQPQHF	TGTGCCAGCAGGGAGGGGAATCAGCCCCAGCATTTT
.	TRBV7-9	.	TRBJ1-4	CASSNRVTNEKLFF	TGTGCCAGCAGCAACAGGGTGACTAATGAAAAACTGTTTTTT
.	TRBV27	.	TRBJ1-1	CASSPGFPSTEAFF	TGTGCCAGCAGTCCCGGGTTTCCGAGCACTGAAGCTTTCTTT
.	TRBV10-3	TRBD1	TRBJ1-2	CAISVGQGFFDGYTF	TGTGCCATCAGTGTCGGACAGGGTTTTTTTGATGGCTACACCTTC
.	TRBV2	TRBD2	TRBJ2-7	CARSTSGSPGEQYF	TGTGCCAGGTCGACTAGCGGGAGTCCGGGCGAGCAGTACTTC